A selection of T cell receptor beta chains follows, all from one sample in a study of T cell changes during pregnancy in multiple sclerosis. Method: immunoSEQ multiplex PCR; TCRdb's copy keeps in-frame clones and lacks some. The profile shows approximately 50,000 clones, over 90% of them singletons. Sequencing was performed on CD4+ T cells from peripheral blood mononuclear cells, taken after pregnancy. All receptors come from a female donor in good health, enrolled as a control in a pregnancy study. Each CDR3 is given with its conserved first and last residue. The D gene is left open where the match is weak. Clone size is not always given. Where it is, it says once, few, many or a class for expanded clones.

CDR3 protein: CASSTAGTGKGVGYTF; CDR3 DNA: TGTGCCAGTAGTACGGCCGGGACAGGGAAAGGTGTTGGCTACACCTTC; V gene: TRBV19; D gene: TRBD1; J gene: TRBJ1-2; clone size: -
CDR3 protein: CASSLTGVGYGYTF; CDR3 DNA: TGCGCCAGCAGCTTAACAGGGGTCGGCTATGGCTACACCTTC; V gene: TRBV5-1; D gene: TRBD1; J gene: TRBJ1-2; clone size: -
CDR3 protein: CASSLSRGKSSYNEQFF; CDR3 DNA: TGTGCCAGCTCACTATCTCGGGGGAAGAGCTCCTACAATGAGCAGTTCTTC; V gene: TRBV18; D gene: -; J gene: TRBJ2-1; clone size: -
CDR3 protein: CASSVWGTAFYGYTF; CDR3 DNA: TGTGCCAGCAGCGTGTGGGGGACAGCTTTCTATGGCTACACCTTC; V gene: TRBV9; D gene: TRBD1; J gene: TRBJ1-2; clone size: -
CDR3 protein: CAWRETGTAGLYGYTF; CDR3 DNA: TGTGCCTGGAGAGAGACCGGGACAGCAGGTCTCTATGGCTACACCTTC; V gene: TRBV30; D gene: TRBD1; J gene: TRBJ1-2; clone size: -
CDR3 protein: CASSLTGTGRNEQFF; CDR3 DNA: TGTGCCAGCAGTTTGACCGGGACAGGGAGGAATGAGCAGTTCTTC; V gene: TRBV28; D gene: TRBD1; J gene: TRBJ2-1; clone size: once
CDR3 protein: CASRDRQYRAGELFF; CDR3 DNA: TGTGCCAGCAGAGACCGCCAGTACAGGGCCGGGGAGCTGTTTTTT; V gene: TRBV6-1; D gene: -; J gene: TRBJ2-2; clone size: once
CDR3 protein: CASGYRDQPQHF; CDR3 DNA: TGTGCCAGCGGATACAGGGATCAGCCCCAGCATTTT; V gene: TRBV6-1; D gene: -; J gene: TRBJ1-5; clone size: once
CDR3 protein: CASSLGLHTDTQYF; CDR3 DNA: TGTGCCAGCAGCTTAGGACTGCACACAGATACGCAGTATTTT; V gene: TRBV11-2; D gene: -; J gene: TRBJ2-3; clone size: -
CDR3 protein: CASSWTGTEYEKLFF; CDR3 DNA: TGCGCCAGCAGCTGGACGGGGACAGAGTATGAAAAACTGTTTTTT; V gene: TRBV5-1; D gene: TRBD1; J gene: TRBJ1-4; clone size: -
CDR3 protein: CASSLDGGARETQYF; CDR3 DNA: TGTGCCAGCAGCTTAGATGGGGGGGCTCGGGAGACCCAGTACTTC; V gene: TRBV7-2; D gene: -; J gene: TRBJ2-5; clone size: -
CDR3 protein: CASSQVGTSSLLNTEAFF; CDR3 DNA: TGCGCCAGCAGCCAAGTAGGGACATCTTCCTTACTGAACACTGAAGCTTTCTTT; V gene: TRBV4-1; D gene: -; J gene: TRBJ1-1; clone size: -
CDR3 protein: CASSLRRDRGPTEAFF; CDR3 DNA: TGCGCCAGCAGCCTACGCCGGGACAGGGGACCCACTGAAGCTTTCTTT; V gene: TRBV5-1; D gene: TRBD1; J gene: TRBJ1-1; clone size: -
CDR3 protein: CASSLSLPGGANTGELFF; CDR3 DNA: TGTGCCAGCAGCTTATCTCTTCCGGGAGGCGCGAACACCGGGGAGCTGTTTTTT; V gene: TRBV7-6; D gene: TRBD2; J gene: TRBJ2-2; clone size: -
CDR3 protein: CASSKIQGAVTDTQYF; CDR3 DNA: TGTGCCAGTAGTAAAATACAGGGGGCAGTCACAGATACGCAGTATTTT; V gene: TRBV19; D gene: TRBD1; J gene: TRBJ2-3; clone size: -
CDR3 protein: CASKPGGAGGTEAFF; CDR3 DNA: TGCGCCAGCAAGCCAGGGGGCGCAGGAGGCACTGAAGCTTTCTTT; V gene: TRBV5-1; D gene: TRBD1; J gene: TRBJ1-1; clone size: -
CDR3 protein: CASSFTGDSGNTIYF; CDR3 DNA: TGCGCCAGCAGCTTCACAGGGGACTCTGGAAACACCATATATTTT; V gene: TRBV5-1; D gene: TRBD1; J gene: TRBJ1-3; clone size: -
CDR3 protein: CASSLDQQGAGETQYF; CDR3 DNA: TGTGCCAGCAGCTTAGACCAACAGGGGGCGGGAGAGACCCAGTACTTC; V gene: TRBV7-9; D gene: TRBD1; J gene: TRBJ2-5; clone size: -
CDR3 protein: CASSPYSVTSGYNEQFF; CDR3 DNA: TGTGCCAGCAGCCCGTATTCTGTGACTAGCGGGTACAATGAGCAGTTCTTC; V gene: TRBV5-5; D gene: TRBD2; J gene: TRBJ2-1; clone size: once
CDR3 protein: CASSEALVGNYGYTF; CDR3 DNA: TGTGCCAGCAGTGAAGCGCTCGTCGGGAACTATGGCTACACCTTC; V gene: TRBV2; D gene: -; J gene: TRBJ1-2; clone size: -
CDR3 protein: CASSLDQSGSAGSNEQFF; CDR3 DNA: TGTGCCAGCAGCTTAGATCAGTCGGGTAGCGCCGGAAGTAATGAGCAGTTCTTC; V gene: TRBV11-3; D gene: -; J gene: TRBJ2-1; clone size: -
CDR3 protein: CASSEAGFEQYF; CDR3 DNA: TGTGCCAGCAGTGAGGCGGGGTTCGAGCAGTACTTC; V gene: TRBV6-1; D gene: -; J gene: TRBJ2-7; clone size: -
CDR3 protein: CASSPPLAPGELFF; CDR3 DNA: TGTGCCAGCAGTCCTCCTCTAGCGCCCGGGGAGCTGTTTTTT; V gene: TRBV2; D gene: -; J gene: TRBJ2-2; clone size: -
CDR3 protein: CASSHGTGGNEQFF; CDR3 DNA: TGTGCCAGCAGCCACGGGACAGGGGGCAATGAGCAGTTCTTC; V gene: TRBV7-2; D gene: TRBD1; J gene: TRBJ2-1; clone size: -
CDR3 protein: CASSYGPAGMNTEAFF; CDR3 DNA: TGTGCCAGCAGCTACGGACCGGCGGGAATGAACACTGAAGCTTTCTTT; V gene: TRBV14; D gene: -; J gene: TRBJ1-1; clone size: -
CDR3 protein: CASNDRSTPQHF; CDR3 DNA: TGTGCCAGTAATGACAGATCGACGCCCCAGCATTTT; V gene: TRBV19; D gene: -; J gene: TRBJ1-5; clone size: few
CDR3 protein: CASSFPRPNEKLFF; CDR3 DNA: TGTGCCAGCAGCTTCCCCAGGCCTAATGAAAAACTGTTTTTT; V gene: TRBV7-9; D gene: -; J gene: TRBJ1-4; clone size: -
CDR3 protein: CASAWTENTEAFF; CDR3 DNA: TGTGCCAGCGCATGGACAGAGAACACTGAAGCTTTCTTT; V gene: TRBV6-1; D gene: -; J gene: TRBJ1-1; clone size: -
CDR3 protein: CASSKTGGAPDGYTF; CDR3 DNA: TGTGCCAGCAGCAAAACAGGGGGCGCCCCGGATGGCTACACCTTC; V gene: TRBV7-3; D gene: TRBD1; J gene: TRBJ1-2; clone size: -
CDR3 protein: CASSQDLSPGYSYEQYF; CDR3 DNA: TGTGCCAGCAGCCAAGATCTGAGTCCAGGCTACTCCTACGAGCAGTACTTC; V gene: TRBV14; D gene: -; J gene: TRBJ2-7; clone size: -